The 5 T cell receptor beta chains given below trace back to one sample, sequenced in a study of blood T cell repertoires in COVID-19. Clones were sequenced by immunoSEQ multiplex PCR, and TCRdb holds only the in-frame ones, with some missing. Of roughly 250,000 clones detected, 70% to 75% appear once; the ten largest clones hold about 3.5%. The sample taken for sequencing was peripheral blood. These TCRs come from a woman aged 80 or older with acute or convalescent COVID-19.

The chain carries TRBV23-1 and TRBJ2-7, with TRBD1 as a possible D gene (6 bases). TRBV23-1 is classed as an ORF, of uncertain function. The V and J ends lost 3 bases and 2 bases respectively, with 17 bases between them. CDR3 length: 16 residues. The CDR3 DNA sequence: TGCGCCAGCAGTCAGTCCACAGGGCCCGCCACCTACGAGCAGTACTTC. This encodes CASSQSTGPATYEQYF.

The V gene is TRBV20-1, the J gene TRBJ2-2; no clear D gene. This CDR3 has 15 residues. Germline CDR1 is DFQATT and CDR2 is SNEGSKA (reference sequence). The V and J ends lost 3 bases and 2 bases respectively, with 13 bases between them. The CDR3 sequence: CSASYGARNTGELFF. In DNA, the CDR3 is TGCAGTGCTAGTTATGGCGCTAGAAACACCGGGGAGCTGTTTTTT.

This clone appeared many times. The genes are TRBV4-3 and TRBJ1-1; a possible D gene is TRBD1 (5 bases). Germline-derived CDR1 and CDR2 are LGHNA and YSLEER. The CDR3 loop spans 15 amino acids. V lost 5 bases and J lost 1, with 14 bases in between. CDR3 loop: CASSLGGLGNTEAFF. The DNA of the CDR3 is TGCGCCAGCAGCTTGGGGGGTTTAGGGAACACTGAAGCTTTCTTT.

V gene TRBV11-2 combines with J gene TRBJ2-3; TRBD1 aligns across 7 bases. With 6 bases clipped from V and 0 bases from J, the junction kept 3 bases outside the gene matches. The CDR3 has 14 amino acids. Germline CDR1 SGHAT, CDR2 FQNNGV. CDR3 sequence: CASRPTGSTDTQYF. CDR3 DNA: TGTGCCAGCAGGCCGACAGGGAGCACAGATACGCAGTATTTT.

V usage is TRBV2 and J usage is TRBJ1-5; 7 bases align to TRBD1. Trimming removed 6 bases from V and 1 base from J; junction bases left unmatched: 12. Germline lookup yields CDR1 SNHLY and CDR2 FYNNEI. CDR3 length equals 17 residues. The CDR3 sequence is CASSRSHDRVSNQPQHF. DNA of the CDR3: TGTGCCAGCAGCCGGAGCCACGACAGGGTAAGCAATCAGCCCCAGCATTTT.